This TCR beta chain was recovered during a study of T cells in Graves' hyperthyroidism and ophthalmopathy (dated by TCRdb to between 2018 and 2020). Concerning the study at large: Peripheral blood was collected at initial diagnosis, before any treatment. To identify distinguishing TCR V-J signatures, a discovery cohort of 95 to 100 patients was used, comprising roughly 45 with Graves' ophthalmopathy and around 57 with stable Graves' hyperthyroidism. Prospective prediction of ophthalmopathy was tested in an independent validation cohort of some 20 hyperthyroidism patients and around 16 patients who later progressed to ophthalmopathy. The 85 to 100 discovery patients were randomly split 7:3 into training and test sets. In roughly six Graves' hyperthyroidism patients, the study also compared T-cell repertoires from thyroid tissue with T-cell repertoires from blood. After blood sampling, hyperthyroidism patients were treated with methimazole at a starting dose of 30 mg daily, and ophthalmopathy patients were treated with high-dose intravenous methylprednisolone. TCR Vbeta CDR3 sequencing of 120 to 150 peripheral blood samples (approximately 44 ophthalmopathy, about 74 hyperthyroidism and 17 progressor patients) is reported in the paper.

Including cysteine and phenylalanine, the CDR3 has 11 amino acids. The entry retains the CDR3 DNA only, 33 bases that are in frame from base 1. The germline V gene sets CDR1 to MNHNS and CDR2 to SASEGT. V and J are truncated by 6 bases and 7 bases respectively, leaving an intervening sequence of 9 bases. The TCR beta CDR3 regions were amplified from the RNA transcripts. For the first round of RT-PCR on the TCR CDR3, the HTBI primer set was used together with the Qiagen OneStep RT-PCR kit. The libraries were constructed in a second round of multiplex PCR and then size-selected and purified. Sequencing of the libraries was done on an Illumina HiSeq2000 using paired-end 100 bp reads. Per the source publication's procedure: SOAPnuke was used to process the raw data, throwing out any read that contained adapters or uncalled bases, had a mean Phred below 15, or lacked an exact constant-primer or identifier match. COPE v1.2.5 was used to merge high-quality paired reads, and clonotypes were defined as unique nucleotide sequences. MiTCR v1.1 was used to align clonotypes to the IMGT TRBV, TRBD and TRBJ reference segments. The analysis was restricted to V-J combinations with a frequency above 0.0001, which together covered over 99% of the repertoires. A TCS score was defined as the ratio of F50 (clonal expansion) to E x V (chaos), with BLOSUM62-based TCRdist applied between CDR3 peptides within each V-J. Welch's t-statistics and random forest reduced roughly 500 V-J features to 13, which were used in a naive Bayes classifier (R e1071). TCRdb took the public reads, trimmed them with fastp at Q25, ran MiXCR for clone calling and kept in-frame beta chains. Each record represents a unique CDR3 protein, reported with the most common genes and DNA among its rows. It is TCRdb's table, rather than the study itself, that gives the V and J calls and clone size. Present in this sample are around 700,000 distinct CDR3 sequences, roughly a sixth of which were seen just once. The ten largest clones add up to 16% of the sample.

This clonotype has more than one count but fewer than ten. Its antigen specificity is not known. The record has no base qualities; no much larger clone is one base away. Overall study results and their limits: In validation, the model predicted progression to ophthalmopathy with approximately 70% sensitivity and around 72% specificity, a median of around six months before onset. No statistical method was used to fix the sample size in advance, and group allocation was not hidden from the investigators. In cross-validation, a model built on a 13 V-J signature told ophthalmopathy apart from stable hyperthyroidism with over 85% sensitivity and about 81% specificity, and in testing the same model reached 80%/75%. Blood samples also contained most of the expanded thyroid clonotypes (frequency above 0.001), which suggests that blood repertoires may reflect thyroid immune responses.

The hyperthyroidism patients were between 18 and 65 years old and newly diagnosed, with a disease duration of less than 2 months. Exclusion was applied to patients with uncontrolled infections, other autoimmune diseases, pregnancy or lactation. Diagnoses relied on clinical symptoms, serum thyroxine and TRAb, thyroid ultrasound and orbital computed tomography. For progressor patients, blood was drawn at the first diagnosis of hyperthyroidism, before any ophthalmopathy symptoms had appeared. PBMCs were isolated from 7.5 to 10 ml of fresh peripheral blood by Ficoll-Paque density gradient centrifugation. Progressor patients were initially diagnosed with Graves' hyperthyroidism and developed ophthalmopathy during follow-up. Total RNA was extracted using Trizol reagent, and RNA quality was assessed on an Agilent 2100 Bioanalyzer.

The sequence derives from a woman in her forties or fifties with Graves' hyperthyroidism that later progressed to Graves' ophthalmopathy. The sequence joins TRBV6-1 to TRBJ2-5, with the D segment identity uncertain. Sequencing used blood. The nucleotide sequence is TGTGCCAGCAGCGAGATAGGGACCCAGTACTTC. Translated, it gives CASSEIGTQYF.